The 2 T cell receptor delta chains in this list originate from one sample, sequenced in a study of gamma-delta T cells after stem cell transplantation. TCRdb reanalyzed the RT-PCR reads using CATT. The data contain a few thousand delta-chain clones, 16% of them singletons. The sequencing sample was made of gamma-delta T cells. These receptors came from a human donor. It is not recorded whose cells these are; they may come from a transplant donor.

Concerning this clone: One end of the junction fails to match germline, which may point to a read error. V gene TRDV2 combines with J gene TRDJ3; 8 bases match TRDD3. Germline V gives CDR1 GEAIGNYY, CDR2 EKD. This CDR3 is built from 19 residues. The CDR3 sequence: CACGVLGGTRSSDTRQMFF. DNA of the CDR3: TGTGCCTGTGGCGTACTGGGGGGTACGCGCTCCTCGGACACCCGACAGATGTTTTTC.

The chain carries TRDV1 and TRDJ1, with 7 bases aligning to TRDD3. Because TCRdb records no J gene, it was assigned here through a match of the DNA to germline. J lost 0 bases, V lost 1 base, and 11 bases had no gene match. Germline V gene sequence: CDR1 TSWWSYY, CDR2 QGS. The length of the CDR3 is 18 residues. This CDR3 is CALGEPTSGILDTDKLIF. CDR3 in DNA: TGTGCTCTTGGGGAACCTACGTCAGGGATACTGGACACCGATAAACTCATCTTT.